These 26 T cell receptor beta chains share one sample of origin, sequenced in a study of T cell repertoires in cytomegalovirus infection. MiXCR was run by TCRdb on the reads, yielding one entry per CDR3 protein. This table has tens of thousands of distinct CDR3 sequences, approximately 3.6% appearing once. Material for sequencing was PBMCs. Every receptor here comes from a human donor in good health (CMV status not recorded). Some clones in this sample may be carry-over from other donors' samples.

In DNA, the CDR3 is TGTGCCAGCAGTGACCACAGGGTGGGCAATCAGCCCCAGCATTTT. It yields the protein CASSDHRVGNQPQHF. This chain joins TRBV6-2 or TRBV6-3 and TRBJ1-5; a possible D gene is TRBD1 (6 bases). The V end lost 5 bases, the J end lost 2 bases, and 13 bases lay between the germline ends. This CDR3 contains 15 residues. CDR1 is MNHEY and CDR2 is SVGEGT in the germline V gene.

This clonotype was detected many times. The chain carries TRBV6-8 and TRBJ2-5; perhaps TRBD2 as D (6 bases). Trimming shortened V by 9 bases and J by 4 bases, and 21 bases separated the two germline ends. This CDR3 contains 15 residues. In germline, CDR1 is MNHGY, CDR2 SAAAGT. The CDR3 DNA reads TGTGCCAGTACACCGGGACTCCCAAGGGGAGAGACCCAGTACTTC. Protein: CASTPGLPRGETQYF.

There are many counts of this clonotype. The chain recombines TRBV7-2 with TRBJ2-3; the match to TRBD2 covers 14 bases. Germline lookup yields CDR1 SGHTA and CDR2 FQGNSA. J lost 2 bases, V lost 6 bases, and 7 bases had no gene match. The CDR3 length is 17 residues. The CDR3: CASSPRTSGRPTDTQYF. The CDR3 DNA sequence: TGTGCCAGCAGTCCACGGACTAGCGGGAGGCCCACAGATACGCAGTATTTT.

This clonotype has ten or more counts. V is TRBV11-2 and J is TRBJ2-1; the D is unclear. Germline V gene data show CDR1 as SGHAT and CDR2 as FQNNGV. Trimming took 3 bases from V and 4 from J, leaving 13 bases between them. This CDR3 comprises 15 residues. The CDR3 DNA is TGTGCCAGCAGCTTTGGCCCGATTCAATACAATGAGCAGTTCTTC. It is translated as CASSFGPIQYNEQFF.

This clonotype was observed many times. The DNA for the CDR3 is TGTGCCAGCAGATTACTAGGACTAGGTGTGATAGATACGCAGTATTTT. It is translated as CASRLLGLGVIDTQYF. The chain combines TRBV7-2 with TRBJ2-3, with 7 bases aligning to TRBD2. The germline CDR1 and CDR2 sequences are SGHTA and FQGNSA. With V trimmed by 6 bases and J by 5 bases, 14 bases remained unmatched. The CDR3 is made up of 16 amino acids.

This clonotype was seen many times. This CDR3 reads CASSSRIAGTDTQYF. CDR3 in DNA: TGTGCCAGCAGTTCTCGAATAGCGGGCACAGATACGCAGTATTTT. This chain links TRBV12-3 or TRBV12-4 with TRBJ2-3, with D maybe TRBD2 (6 bases). This CDR3 comprises 15 residues. V was trimmed by 4 bases and J by 1 base, leaving 12 bases between them.

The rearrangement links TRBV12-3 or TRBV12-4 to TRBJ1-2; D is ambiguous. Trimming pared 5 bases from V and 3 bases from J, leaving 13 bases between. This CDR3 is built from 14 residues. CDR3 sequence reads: CASSPTNQDYGYTF. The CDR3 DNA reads TGTGCCAGCAGTCCGACCAACCAGGACTATGGCTACACCTTC.

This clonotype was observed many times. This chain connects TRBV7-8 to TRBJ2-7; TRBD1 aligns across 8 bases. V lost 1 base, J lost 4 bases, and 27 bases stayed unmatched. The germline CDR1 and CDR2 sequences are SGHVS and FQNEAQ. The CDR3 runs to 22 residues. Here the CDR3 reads CASSLEPRSGTGWAPSNYEQYF. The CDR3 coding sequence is TGTGCCAGCAGCTTAGAGCCCCGCTCCGGGACAGGATGGGCCCCCTCTAATTACGAGCAGTACTTC.

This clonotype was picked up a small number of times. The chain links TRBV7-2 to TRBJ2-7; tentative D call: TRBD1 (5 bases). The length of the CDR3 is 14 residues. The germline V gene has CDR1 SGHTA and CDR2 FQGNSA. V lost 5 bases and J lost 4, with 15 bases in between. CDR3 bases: TGTGCCAGCAGCGGCACCTACCAGGGATACGAGCAGTACTTC. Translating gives CASSGTYQGYEQYF. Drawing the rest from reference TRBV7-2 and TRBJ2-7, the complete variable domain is GAGVSQSPSNKVTEKGKDVELRCDPISGHTALYWYRQSLGQGLEFLIYFQGNSAPDKSGLPSDRFSAERTGGSVSTLTIQRTQQEDSAVYLCASSGTYQGYEQYFGPGTRLTVT.

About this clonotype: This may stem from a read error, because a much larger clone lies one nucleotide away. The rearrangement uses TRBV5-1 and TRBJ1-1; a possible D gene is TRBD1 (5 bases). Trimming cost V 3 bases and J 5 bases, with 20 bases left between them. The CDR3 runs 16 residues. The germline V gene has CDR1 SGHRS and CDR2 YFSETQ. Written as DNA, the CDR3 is TGCGCCAGCAGCTCCTGGAAAGTCCTTGAGGGGACTGAAGCTTTCTTT. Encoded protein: CASSSWKVLEGTEAFF.

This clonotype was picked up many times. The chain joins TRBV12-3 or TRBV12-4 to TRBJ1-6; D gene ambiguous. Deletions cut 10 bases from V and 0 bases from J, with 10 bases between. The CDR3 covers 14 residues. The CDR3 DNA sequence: TGTGCCACCCGTCTCAGCTCCTATAATTCACCCCTCCACTTT. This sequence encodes CATRLSSYNSPLHF.

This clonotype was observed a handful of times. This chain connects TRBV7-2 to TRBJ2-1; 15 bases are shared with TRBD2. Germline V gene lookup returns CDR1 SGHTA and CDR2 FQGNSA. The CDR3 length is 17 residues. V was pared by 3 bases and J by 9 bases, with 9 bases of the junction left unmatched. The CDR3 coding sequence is TGTGCCAGCAGCTTTAGGACTAGCGGGGGGGCTTTTGGTGAGCAGTTCTTC. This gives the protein CASSFRTSGGAFGEQFF.

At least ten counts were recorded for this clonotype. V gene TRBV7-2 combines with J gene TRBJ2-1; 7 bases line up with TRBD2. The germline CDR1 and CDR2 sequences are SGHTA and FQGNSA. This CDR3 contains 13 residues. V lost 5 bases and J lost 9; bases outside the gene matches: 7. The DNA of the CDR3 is TGTGCCAGCAGCCAGTGGGGGGGAGGTGAGCAGTTCTTC. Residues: CASSQWGGGEQFF. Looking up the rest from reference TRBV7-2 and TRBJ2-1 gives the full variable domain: GAGVSQSPSNKVTEKGKDVELRCDPISGHTALYWYRQSLGQGLEFLIYFQGNSAPDKSGLPSDRFSAERTGGSVSTLTIQRTQQEDSAVYLCASSQWGGGEQFFGPGTRLTVL.

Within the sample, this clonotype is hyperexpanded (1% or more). For the CDR3, the DNA is TGTGCCTGCCGTGAGGGTTTTACAGATACGCAGTATTTT. It encodes CACREGFTDTQYF. The chain combines TRBV7-8 with TRBJ2-3, with D maybe TRBD2 (5 bases). Germline CDR1 SGHVS, CDR2 FQNEAQ. The V gene lost 11 bases and the J gene lost 3 bases, with 15 bases spanning the gap. The CDR3 is made up of 13 amino acids.

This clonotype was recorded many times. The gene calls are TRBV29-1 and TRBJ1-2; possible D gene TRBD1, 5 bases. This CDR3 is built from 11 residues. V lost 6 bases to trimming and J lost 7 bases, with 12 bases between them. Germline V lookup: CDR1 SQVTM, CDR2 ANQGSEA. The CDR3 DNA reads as TGCAGCGTGGGCTCGGGGCTTGGCTACACCTTC. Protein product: CSVGSGLGYTF.

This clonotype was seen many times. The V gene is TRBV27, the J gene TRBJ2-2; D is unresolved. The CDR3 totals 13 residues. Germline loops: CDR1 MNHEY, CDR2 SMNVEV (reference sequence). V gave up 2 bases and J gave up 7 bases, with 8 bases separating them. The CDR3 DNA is TGTGCCAGCAGTTTAGTGGAGAACGGGGAGCTGTTTTTT. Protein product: CASSLVENGELFF.

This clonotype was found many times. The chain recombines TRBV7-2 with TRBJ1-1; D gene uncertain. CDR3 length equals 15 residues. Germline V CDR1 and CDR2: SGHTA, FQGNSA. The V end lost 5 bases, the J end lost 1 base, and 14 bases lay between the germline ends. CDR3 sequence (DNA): TGTGCCAGCAGCCCCTACCCCTACAAGAACACTGAAGCTTTCTTT. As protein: CASSPYPYKNTEAFF.

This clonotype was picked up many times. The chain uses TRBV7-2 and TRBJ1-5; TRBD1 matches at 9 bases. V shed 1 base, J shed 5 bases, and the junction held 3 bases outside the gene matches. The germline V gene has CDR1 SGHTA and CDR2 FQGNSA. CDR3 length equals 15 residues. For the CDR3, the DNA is TGTGCCAGCAGCTTAGGTGGGACAGGGTATCAGCCCCAGCATTTT. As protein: CASSLGGTGYQPQHF.

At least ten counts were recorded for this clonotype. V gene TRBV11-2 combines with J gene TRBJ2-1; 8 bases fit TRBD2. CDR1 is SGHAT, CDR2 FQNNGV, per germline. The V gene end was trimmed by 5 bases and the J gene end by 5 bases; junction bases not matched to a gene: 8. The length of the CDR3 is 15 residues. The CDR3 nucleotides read TGTGCCAGCAGCGTTCGGACTAGCAGCCACAATGAGCAGTTCTTC. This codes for CASSVRTSSHNEQFF.

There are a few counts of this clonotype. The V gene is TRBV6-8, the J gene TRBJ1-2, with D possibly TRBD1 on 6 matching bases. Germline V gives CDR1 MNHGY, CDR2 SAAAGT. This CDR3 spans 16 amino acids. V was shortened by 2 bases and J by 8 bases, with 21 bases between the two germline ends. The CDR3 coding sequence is TGTGCCAGCAGTTACACCATACTCCAGGGGAGTCAGGGCTACACCTTC. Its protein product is CASSYTILQGSQGYTF.

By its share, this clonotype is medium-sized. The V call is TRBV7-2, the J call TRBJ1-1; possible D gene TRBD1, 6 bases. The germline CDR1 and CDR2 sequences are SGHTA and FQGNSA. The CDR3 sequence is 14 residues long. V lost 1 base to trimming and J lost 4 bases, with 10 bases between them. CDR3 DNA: TGTGCCAGCAGCTTAGGGCAGGGGAGCACTGAAGCTTTCTTT. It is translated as CASSLGQGSTEAFF.

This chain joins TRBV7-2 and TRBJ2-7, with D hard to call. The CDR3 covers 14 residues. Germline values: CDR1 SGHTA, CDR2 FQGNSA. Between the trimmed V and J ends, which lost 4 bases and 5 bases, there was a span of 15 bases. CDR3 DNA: TGTGCCAGCAGCTCAACCCCCACGTTGGACGAGCAGTACTTC. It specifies CASSSTPTLDEQYF. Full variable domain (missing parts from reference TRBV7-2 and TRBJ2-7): GAGVSQSPSNKVTEKGKDVELRCDPISGHTALYWYRQSLGQGLEFLIYFQGNSAPDKSGLPSDRFSAERTGGSVSTLTIQRTQQEDSAVYLCASSSTPTLDEQYFGPGTRLTVT.

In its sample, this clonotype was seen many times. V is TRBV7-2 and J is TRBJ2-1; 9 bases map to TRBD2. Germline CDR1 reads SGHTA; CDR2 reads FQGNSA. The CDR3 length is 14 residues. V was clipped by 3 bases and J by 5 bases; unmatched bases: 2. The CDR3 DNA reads TGTGCCAGCAGCTTTGCGGGGGGGGACAATGAGCAGTTCTTC. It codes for CASSFAGGDNEQFF.

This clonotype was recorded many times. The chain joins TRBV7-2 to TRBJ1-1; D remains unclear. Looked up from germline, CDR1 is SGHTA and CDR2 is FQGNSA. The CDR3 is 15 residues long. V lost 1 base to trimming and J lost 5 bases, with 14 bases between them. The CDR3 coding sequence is TGTGCCAGCAGCTTAGTCACGGGCCGGAGAACTGAAGCTTTCTTT. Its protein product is CASSLVTGRRTEAFF.

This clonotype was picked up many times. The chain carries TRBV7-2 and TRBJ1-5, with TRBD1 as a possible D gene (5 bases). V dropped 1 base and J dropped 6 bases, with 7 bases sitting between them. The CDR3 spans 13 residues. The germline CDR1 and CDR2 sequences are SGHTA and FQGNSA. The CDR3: CASSLVRGQPQHF. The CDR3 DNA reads TGTGCCAGCAGCTTAGTGAGGGGTCAGCCCCAGCATTTT.

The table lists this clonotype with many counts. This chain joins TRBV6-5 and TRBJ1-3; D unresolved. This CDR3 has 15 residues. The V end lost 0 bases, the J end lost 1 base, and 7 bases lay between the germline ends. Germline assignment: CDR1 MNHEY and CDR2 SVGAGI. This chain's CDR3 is CASSYSTKSGNTIYF. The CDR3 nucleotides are TGTGCCAGCAGTTACTCTACTAAGTCTGGAAACACCATATATTTT.